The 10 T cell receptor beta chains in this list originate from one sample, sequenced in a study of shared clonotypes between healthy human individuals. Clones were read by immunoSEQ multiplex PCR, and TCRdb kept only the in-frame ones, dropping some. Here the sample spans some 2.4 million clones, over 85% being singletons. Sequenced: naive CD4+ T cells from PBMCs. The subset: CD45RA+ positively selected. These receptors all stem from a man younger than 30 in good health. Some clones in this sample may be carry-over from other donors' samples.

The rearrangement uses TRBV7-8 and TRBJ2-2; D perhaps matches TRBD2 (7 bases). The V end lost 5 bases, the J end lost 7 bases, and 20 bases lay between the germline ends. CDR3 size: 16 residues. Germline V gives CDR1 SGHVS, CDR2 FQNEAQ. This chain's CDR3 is CASSPRTAGRFGELFF. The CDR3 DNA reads TGTGCCAGCAGCCCGCGGACAGCCGGGAGGTTCGGGGAGCTGTTTTTT.

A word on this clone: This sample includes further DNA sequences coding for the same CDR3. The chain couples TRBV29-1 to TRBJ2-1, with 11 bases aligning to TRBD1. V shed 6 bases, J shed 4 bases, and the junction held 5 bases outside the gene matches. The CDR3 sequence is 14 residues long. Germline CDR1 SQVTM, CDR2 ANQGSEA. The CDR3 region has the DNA TGCAGCGTCCGCCGGGACAGGGGGTACAATGAGCAGTTCTTC. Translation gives CSVRRDRGYNEQFF.

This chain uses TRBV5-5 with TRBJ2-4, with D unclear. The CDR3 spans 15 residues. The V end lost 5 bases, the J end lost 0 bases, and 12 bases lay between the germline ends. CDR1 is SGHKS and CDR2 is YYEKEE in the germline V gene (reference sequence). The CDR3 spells CASRSTNIAKNIQYF. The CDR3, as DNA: TGTGCCAGCAGGAGCACGAATATAGCCAAAAACATTCAGTACTTC.

CDR3 sequence (DNA): TGTGCCAGCAGCTCCGGACAGGGGAGCTCCTACGAGCAGTACTTC. It specifies CASSSGQGSSYEQYF. J is TRBJ2-7 and V is TRBV7-7; 9 bases match TRBD1. The CDR3 is 15 residues long. J lost 0 bases, V lost 4 bases, and 4 bases had no gene match. The germline V gene encodes CDR1 SSHAT and CDR2 FNYEAQ (reference sequence).

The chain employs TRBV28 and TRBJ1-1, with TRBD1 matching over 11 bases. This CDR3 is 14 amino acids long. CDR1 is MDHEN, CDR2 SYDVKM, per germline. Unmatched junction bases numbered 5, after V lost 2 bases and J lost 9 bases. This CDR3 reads CASSLRTGGAKAFF. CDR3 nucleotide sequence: TGTGCCAGCAGTTTAAGGACAGGGGGCGCTAAAGCTTTCTTT. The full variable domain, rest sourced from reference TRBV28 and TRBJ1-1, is DVKVTQSSRYLVKRTGEKVFLECVQDMDHENMFWYRQDPGLGLRLIYFSYDVKMKEKGDIPEGYSVSREKKERFSLILESASTNQTSMYLCASSLRTGGAKAFFGQGTRLTVV.

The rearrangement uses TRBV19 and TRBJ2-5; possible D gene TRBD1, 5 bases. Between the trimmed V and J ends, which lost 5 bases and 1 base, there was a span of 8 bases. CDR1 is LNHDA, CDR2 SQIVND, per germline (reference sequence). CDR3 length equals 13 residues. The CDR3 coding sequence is TGTGCCAGTAGTCCGACAGTCCAAGAGACCCAGTACTTC. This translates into CASSPTVQETQYF.

The CDR3 sequence: CASSARAGLAGVETQYF. The CDR3 bases are TGTGCCAGCAGCGCCCGAGCGGGACTAGCGGGAGTGGAGACCCAGTACTTC. The chain has TRBV9 and TRBJ2-5; 14 nucleotides match TRBD2. The germline V gene encodes CDR1 SGDLS and CDR2 YYNGEE. The CDR3 consists of 17 residues. J gave up 5 bases and V 3 bases, and 9 bases lay outside the gene matches.

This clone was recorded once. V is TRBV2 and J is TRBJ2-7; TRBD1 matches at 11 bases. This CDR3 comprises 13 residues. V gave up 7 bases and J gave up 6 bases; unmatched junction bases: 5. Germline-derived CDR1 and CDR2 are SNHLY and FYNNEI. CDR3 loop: CASNQDRGREQYF. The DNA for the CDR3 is TGTGCCAGCAACCAGGACAGGGGGCGCGAGCAGTACTTC.

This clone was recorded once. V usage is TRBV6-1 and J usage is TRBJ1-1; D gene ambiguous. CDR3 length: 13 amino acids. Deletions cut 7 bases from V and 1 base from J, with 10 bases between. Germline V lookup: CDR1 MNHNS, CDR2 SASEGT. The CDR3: CASKREQNTEAFF. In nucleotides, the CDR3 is TGTGCCAGCAAACGTGAGCAGAACACTGAAGCTTTCTTT.

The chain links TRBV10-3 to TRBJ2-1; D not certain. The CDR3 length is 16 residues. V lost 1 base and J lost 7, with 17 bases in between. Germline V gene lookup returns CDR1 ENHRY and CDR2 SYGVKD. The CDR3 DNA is TGTGCCATCAGTGAGTTGGGCCTATTAACCCCAAATGAGCAGTTCTTC. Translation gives CAISELGLLTPNEQFF.